The 30 T cell receptor beta chains given below trace back to one sample, sequenced in a study of cytomegalovirus exposure and HLA in healthy donors. PCR employed 60 Vbeta and 13 Jbeta primers. The table came from immunoSEQ multiplex PCR; TCRdb's copy has only in-frame clones and leaves some out. The table for this sample gives 77,000 or so clones. The sequenced material came from PBMCs. Receptors originate from a man aged 25 to 40 in good health and CMV-seronegative.

The genes are TRBV11-3 and TRBJ2-7; a possible D gene is TRBD1 (6 bases). From germline, CDR1 is SGHNT and CDR2 YENEEA. The CDR3 totals 14 residues. Trimming pared 5 bases from V and 7 bases from J, leaving 18 bases between. The CDR3: CASSRQEGVKEQYF. CDR3 nucleotide sequence: TGTGCCAGCAGCCGCCAAGAGGGGGTTAAGGAGCAGTACTTC.

This sequence joins TRBV7-2 and TRBJ2-5; D is unresolved. Trimming took 5 bases from V and 5 from J, leaving 18 bases between them. CDR3 length: 15 residues. Germline-derived CDR1 and CDR2 are SGHTA and FQGNSA. The CDR3 region is CASSPPPRPRETQYF. The CDR3 nucleotides are TGTGCCAGCAGCCCACCTCCCCGTCCCCGGGAGACCCAGTACTTC.

The J gene is TRBJ1-1, the V gene TRBV18; TRBD1 aligns across 9 bases. This CDR3 is 16 amino acids long. J gave up 5 bases and V 5 bases, and 12 bases lay outside the gene matches. Looked up from germline, CDR1 is KGHSH and CDR2 is LQKENI. The CDR3 nucleotides are TGTGCCAGCTCAAAAAGTATGACAGGGGGAGGTACTGAAGCTTTCTTT. Translating it yields CASSKSMTGGGTEAFF.

V gene TRBV6-5 combines with J gene TRBJ2-3; D might be TRBD1 (6 bases). Per the germline V gene, CDR1 is MNHEY and CDR2 is SVGAGI. This CDR3 comprises 15 residues. V dropped 0 bases and J dropped 4 bases, with 11 bases sitting between them. The CDR3 coding sequence is TGTGCCAGCAGTTACTCTGGGGGCAGTGCAGATACGCAGTATTTT. Translated: CASSYSGGSADTQYF.

V gene TRBV19 combines with J gene TRBJ1-5, with 7 bases aligning to TRBD1. The CDR3 consists of 13 residues. Per germline, CDR1 LNHDA and CDR2 SQIVND (reference sequence). The trim removed 7 bases at V and 5 bases at J, leaving 5 bases unmatched. The CDR3 region has the DNA TGTGCCAGTAAGGGGGCAGGCTATCAGCCCCAGCATTTT. It translates to CASKGAGYQPQHF.

The CDR3 loop reads CASSVSRGANEKLFF. The CDR3 coding sequence is TGTGCCAGCAGTGTATCGCGGGGCGCTAATGAAAAACTGTTTTTT. The chain joins TRBV6-1 to TRBJ1-4; D possibly corresponds to TRBD1 (5 bases). Germline lookup yields CDR1 MNHNS and CDR2 SASEGT. V was trimmed by 4 bases and J by 3 bases, leaving 12 bases between them. CDR3 size: 15 residues.

J is TRBJ1-1 and V is TRBV6-5; no definite D call. V was pared by 0 bases and J by 3 bases, with 5 bases between. The V gene's germline CDR1 is MNHEY and CDR2 SVGAGI. The CDR3 runs to 13 residues. Written as DNA, the CDR3 is TGTGCCAGCAGTTACTCGGCCGACACTGAAGCTTTCTTT. Protein sequence: CASSYSADTEAFF.

A remark on this clone: Mismatch with germline at one junction end may stem from a read error. V and J are TRBV4-1 and TRBJ2-1, with 7 bases fitting TRBD2. The CDR3 runs 17 residues. The germline CDR1 and CDR2 sequences are MGHRA and YSYEKL. The CDR3 region is CASSQVGGANSYNEQLF. CDR3 DNA sequence: TGCGCCAGCAGCCAAGTGGGAGGGGCAAACTCCTACAATGAGCAGCTCTTC.

V gene TRBV5-1 combines with J gene TRBJ2-7; D is ambiguous. Germline-derived CDR1 and CDR2 are SGHRS and YFSETQ. V lost 0 bases, J lost 6 bases, and 4 bases lay in between. The CDR3 has 11 amino acids. The CDR3: CASSLASEQYF. CDR3 bases: TGCGCCAGCAGCTTGGCCTCCGAGCAGTACTTC.

CDR3 protein: CASSRDRGTGNTIYF. The CDR3 DNA follows: TGCGCCAGCAGCAGGGACAGGGGAACTGGAAACACCATATATTTT. This chain links TRBV5-1 with TRBJ1-3; 10 positions agree with TRBD1. The CDR3 runs to 15 residues. Germline lookup yields CDR1 SGHRS and CDR2 YFSETQ. V was pared by 4 bases and J by 2 bases, with 3 bases of the junction left unmatched.

This chain uses TRBV10-2 with TRBJ2-1; D perhaps matches TRBD2 (6 bases). The CDR3 sequence is 15 residues long. Trimming took off 3 bases at V and 3 bases at J, with 12 bases between the two ends. Germline CDR1 and CDR2: WSHSY and SAAADI. CDR3 loop: CASSERGLDYNEQFF. The CDR3 DNA sequence: TGCGCCAGCAGTGAAAGGGGACTCGACTACAATGAGCAGTTCTTC.

V and J are TRBV6-6 and TRBJ1-1; TRBD1 is a possible D gene (5 bases). V lost 6 bases, J lost 0 bases, and 11 bases lay in between. The CDR3 has 14 amino acids. Germline-derived CDR1 and CDR2 are MNHNY and SVGAGI (reference sequence). CDR3: CASRPGVLNTEAFF. CDR3 bases: TGTGCCAGCAGGCCGGGGGTCTTGAACACTGAAGCTTTCTTT.

The chain uses TRBV2 and TRBJ1-1; possible D gene TRBD1, 6 bases. CDR3 length: 14 amino acids. Trimming shortened V by 2 bases and J by 4 bases, and 11 bases separated the two germline ends. The germline gives CDR1 SNHLY, CDR2 FYNNEI. CDR3 sequence (DNA): TGTGCCAGCAGTGAATGGGGGCTGGCCACTGAAGCTTTCTTT. Encoded protein: CASSEWGLATEAFF.

This chain links TRBV4-1 with TRBJ2-6, with a possible D match to TRBD2 (5 bases). This CDR3 has 15 residues. The germline V and J ends were trimmed by 4 bases and 4 bases, with 11 bases remaining between them. Germline-derived CDR1 and CDR2 are MGHRA and YSYEKL. CDR3: CASSLGATGANVLTF. DNA of the CDR3: TGCGCCAGCAGCCTGGGAGCGACCGGGGCCAACGTCCTGACTTTC.

The chain uses TRBV2 and TRBJ2-3; TRBD2 matches 12 bases. Per the germline V gene, CDR1 is SNHLY and CDR2 is FYNNEI. V was pared by 6 bases and J by 6 bases, with 7 bases of the junction left unmatched. The CDR3 is made up of 15 amino acids. The CDR3: CASSTGLAGWDTQYF. CDR3 sequence (DNA): TGTGCCAGCAGCACCGGACTAGCGGGATGGGATACGCAGTATTTT.

The chain couples TRBV18 to TRBJ1-2, with D unresolved. The CDR3 is 17 amino acids. The V gene's germline CDR1 is KGHSH and CDR2 LQKENI. V lost 2 bases to trimming and J lost 3 bases, with 19 bases between them. In DNA form, the CDR3 reads TGTGCCAGCTCACCAGGTTATGGTATCATGTCAGACTATGGCTACACCTTC. It is translated as CASSPGYGIMSDYGYTF.

The V and J genes are TRBV5-1 and TRBJ2-7; 11 bases fit TRBD1. The CDR3 runs to 16 residues. Trimming cost V 3 bases and J 3 bases; bases outside gene matches: 8. From germline, CDR1 is SGHRS and CDR2 YFSETQ. CDR3 loop: CASSSRPGQGDYEQYF. In DNA form, the CDR3 reads TGCGCCAGCAGCTCAAGACCGGGACAGGGGGACTACGAGCAGTACTTC.

The V gene is TRBV4-1, the J gene TRBJ1-4; TRBD1 matches at 9 bases. Germline CDR1 reads MGHRA; CDR2 reads YSYEKL. V gave up 0 bases and J gave up 7 bases; unmatched junction bases: 6. This CDR3 region has 16 residues. CDR3 sequence reads: CASSQDVGTGSEKLFF. CDR3 sequence (DNA): TGCGCCAGCAGCCAAGATGTCGGGACAGGGAGTGAAAAACTGTTTTTT.

The genes are TRBV28 and TRBJ2-1; no firm D call. Germline values: CDR1 MDHEN, CDR2 SYDVKM. There are 12 residues in the CDR3. V was cut by 5 bases and J by 10 bases, with 12 bases left in between. The CDR3 DNA follows: TGTGCCAGCAGTCCCTACCGCCGAGAGCAGTTCTTC. Encoded protein: CASSPYRREQFF.

This chain links TRBV4-2 with TRBJ2-2; the match to TRBD1 covers 8 bases. This CDR3 contains 16 residues. Per the germline V gene, CDR1 is LGHNA and CDR2 is YNFKEQ. The V and J ends lost 4 bases and 3 bases, in that order; junction bases with no gene match: 7. The CDR3 DNA follows: TGTGCCAGCAGCCCCACCGACAGGGGATACACCGGGGAGCTGTTTTTT. This sequence encodes CASSPTDRGYTGELFF.

The chain has TRBV5-4 and TRBJ2-3; 11 bases are shared with TRBD1. Germline trimming cut 4 bases from V and 2 bases from J; bases unmatched to any gene: 9. Looked up from germline, CDR1 is SGHNT and CDR2 is YYREEE (reference sequence). This CDR3 contains 17 residues. This CDR3 reads CASSLNLGQGDTDTQYF. DNA of the CDR3: TGTGCCAGCAGCCTAAACCTGGGACAGGGGGACACAGATACGCAGTATTTT.

The chain recombines TRBV5-1 with TRBJ2-4, with D possibly matching TRBD2 (5 bases). From germline, CDR1 is SGHRS and CDR2 YFSETQ. The CDR3 is 17 amino acids. Trimming removed 0 bases from V and 0 bases from J, with 13 bases in between. The CDR3 spells CASSLVGVSLAKNIQYF. CDR3 DNA sequence: TGCGCCAGCAGCTTGGTCGGGGTTTCTCTAGCCAAAAACATTCAGTACTTC.

This clone is deemed medium-sized by its frequency. CDR3 bases: TGTGCCAGCAGTGATGGACTAGGGAGCACAGATACGCAGTATTTT. It translates to CASSDGLGSTDTQYF. This chain uses TRBV6-4 with TRBJ2-3, with 7 nucleotides matching TRBD2. Trimming at V came to 3 bases and at J to 0 bases, leaving 3 bases not matched to a gene. Germline V gives CDR1 MRHNA, CDR2 SNTAGT. The CDR3 spans 15 residues.

CDR3 in DNA: TGTGCCACCAGCAGGCAACACAATCAGCCCCAGCATTTT. Amino acids: CATSRQHNQPQHF. The V and J genes are TRBV15 and TRBJ1-5; D is undetermined. The germline CDR1 and CDR2 sequences are LNHNV and YYDKDF (reference sequence). This CDR3 region has 13 residues. V gave up 3 bases and J gave up 3 bases, with 6 bases separating them.

V gene TRBV19 combines with J gene TRBJ1-5, with D perhaps TRBD1 (6 bases). Germline V gene lookup returns CDR1 LNHDA and CDR2 SQIVND (reference sequence). The CDR3 length is 14 residues. Trimming left V 3 bases short and J 2 bases short, with 8 bases between. Here the CDR3 reads CASSMRQGNQPQHF. DNA of the CDR3: TGTGCCAGTAGTATGAGACAGGGCAATCAGCCCCAGCATTTT.

The chain has TRBV7-3 and TRBJ2-3, with TRBD2 matching over 8 bases. Germline-derived CDR1 and CDR2 are SGHTA and FQGTGA. The CDR3 loop spans 17 amino acids. The junction had 11 bases not matched to a gene; V was cut back by 2 bases and J by 4 bases. CDR3 sequence (DNA): TGTGCCAGCAGCTTAGGTTTCGGGGGGGTAGCGGCAGATACGCAGTATTTT. The encoded protein is CASSLGFGGVAADTQYF.

The J gene is TRBJ1-2, the V gene TRBV2; 7 bases match TRBD1. Germline values: CDR1 SNHLY, CDR2 FYNNEI. V trimming: 9 bases; J trimming: 3 bases; junction bases outside the gene matches: 7. The CDR3 is 13 residues long. The CDR3 coding sequence is TGTGCCAGGTCCACTGGGACAGACTATGGCTACACCTTC. Its protein is CARSTGTDYGYTF.

The chain links TRBV29-1 to TRBJ1-1, with 12 positions matching TRBD1. CDR3 length: 15 residues. The V segment lost 7 bases and the J segment 3 bases; nucleotides outside the gene matches: 9. Germline CDR1 reads SQVTM; CDR2 reads ANQGSEA. CDR3 sequence reads: CSACGTGGEDTEAFF. The CDR3 DNA follows: TGCAGCGCCTGCGGGACAGGGGGCGAAGACACTGAAGCTTTCTTT.

This chain connects TRBV27 to TRBJ1-5; 10 bases map to TRBD1. Germline values: CDR1 MNHEY, CDR2 SMNVEV (reference sequence). This CDR3 region has 14 residues. J lost 9 bases, V lost 5 bases, and 7 bases had no gene match. The CDR3 spells CASSPRDRGRPQHF. Written as DNA, the CDR3 is TGTGCCAGCAGTCCCCGGGACAGGGGACGGCCCCAGCATTTT.

This rearrangement joins TRBV7-6 to TRBJ2-7; 10 bases align to TRBD1. Germline-derived CDR1 and CDR2 are SGHVS and FNYEAQ. This CDR3 is 16 amino acids long. The junction had 14 bases not matched to a gene; V was cut back by 6 bases and J by 6 bases. The DNA of the CDR3 is TGTGCCAGCAGTCAGTTCCGGGACAGGGGAGGCGGCGAGCAGTACTTC. Protein: CASSQFRDRGGGEQYF.